This is a list of T cell receptor beta chains from one sample in a study of shared clonotypes between healthy human individuals. The assay was immunoSEQ multiplex PCR, and TCRdb's table has in-frame clones only and misses some. This table has millions of clones, more than 90% appearing once. Sequencing was performed on naive CD4+ T cells sorted from blood. These receptors came from a man younger than 30 in good health. Both conserved end residues are trimmed from each CDR3.

TRBV5-1,15,ASSSSGGLTSTDTQY
TRBV9,13,ASSAETGVSEKLF
TRBV30,10,AWSTTGNEAF
TRBV2,11,ASMGSYNSPLH
TRBV10-3,11,AISGGNYNEQF
TRBV19,14,ATTPIGFKGNTEAF
TRBV18,11,ASSPGGSTEAF
TRBV5-1,14,ASRPRHLPFEETQY
TRBV5-1,13,ASSLKLAGDIEQY
TRBV28,12,ASRGGDRVYGYT
TRBV2,10,ASSRGTGEQY
TRBV27,14,ASSFLGPSGGETQY
TRBV2,13,ASSYAGGNTGELF
TRBV5-6,11,ASFRWGTHEAF
TRBV25-1,11,ASSLGSGNTIY
TRBV9,12,ASSGGAEDYEQY
TRBV30,12,AWSPVGGSYGYT
TRBV30,10,AWNRGEQPQH
TRBV4-3,13,ASSQDSSGTDTQY
TRBV2,13,ASSGRTGLSDEQY
TRBV6-5,13,ASSYSKGSGEKLF
TRBV19,12,ASSIDGNTDTQY
TRBV20-1,9,RANRELGYT
TRBV6-5,12,ASSEDRGNTEAF
TRBV7-2,13,ASSFARGGTDTQY
TRBV6-5,13,ASSGDLADSYEQY
TRBV4-1,14,ASSPGRGGVTPEAF
TRBV10-1,11,ASSVDRGDEQY
TRBV29-1,11,SVGTQKNTEAF
TRBV5-5,13,ASSPASVGNYEQY
TRBV7-6,10,ASSLAHNEQF
TRBV28,11,ASSCPSCVEQY
TRBV6-5,12,ASSYRGGNYGYT
TRBV2,13,ASSEGQSGANVLT
TRBV5-6,14,ASMLAGRGGTDTQY
TRBV18,12,ASSPPTDTGELF
TRBV25-1,13,ASSDLAGNQETQY